These 25 T cell receptor beta chains were all obtained from the same sample, sequenced in a study of blood T cells in healthy people across ages. The second PCR ran about 6 to 12 cycles with a sample-barcoded 5' primer and J-beta primers. TCRdb fed the 5' RACE reads into MiXCR, producing one record per CDR3 protein. Of approximately 700,000 distinct CDR3 sequences listed, 32% were seen once; the top ten hold 15%. Material: blood. Receptors originate from a woman aged 80 or older in good health.

This clonotype was observed many times. V is TRBV5-1 and J is TRBJ2-3; 7 nucleotides agree with TRBD1. The CDR3 has 15 amino acids. Trimming took 4 bases from V and 2 from J; bases not matched to a gene: 7. Germline CDR1 SGHRS, CDR2 YFSETQ. CDR3 nucleotide sequence: TGCGCCAGCAGCCTGGGACAGCTCATCACAGATACGCAGTATTTT. This codes for CASSLGQLITDTQYF.

This clonotype was seen many times. The chain carries TRBV5-6 and TRBJ2-1, with TRBD2 identical over 10 bases. The CDR3 has 15 residues. The germline V gene encodes CDR1 SGHDT and CDR2 YYEEEE. The trim removed 2 bases at V and 5 bases at J, leaving 4 bases unmatched. The CDR3 nucleotides read TGTGCCAGCAGCTTTTCTAGCGGGGGCAACAATGAGCAGTTCTTC. Its protein is CASSFSSGGNNEQFF.

The V and J genes are TRBV15 and TRBJ2-7, with 10 positions matching TRBD2. Looked up from germline, CDR1 is LNHNV and CDR2 is YYDKDF (reference sequence). This CDR3 has 18 amino acids. V was pared by 1 base and J by 0 bases, with 9 bases of the junction left unmatched. CDR3 in amino acids: CATSRVEGLALSSYEQYF. In nucleotides, the CDR3 is TGTGCCACCAGCAGAGTCGAGGGACTAGCGTTAAGCTCCTACGAGCAGTACTTC.

This clonotype turned up a few times. The rearrangement joins TRBV28 to TRBJ1-1; 8 bases map to TRBD1. This CDR3 comprises 16 residues. Per the germline V gene, CDR1 is MDHEN and CDR2 is SYDVKM. V shed 7 bases and J 6 bases; nucleotides not matched to a gene: 16. Here the CDR3 DNA reads TGTGCCAGCAAATTACCGCCTCAGGGGGCTAATCCTGAAGCTTTCTTT. Translated: CASKLPPQGANPEAFF.

For this clonotype: With a much larger clone just one base away, this may be a read error. The chain uses TRBV2 and TRBJ2-1, with D perhaps being TRBD1 or TRBD2 (5 bases each). CDR3 length: 11 amino acids. The V gene's germline CDR1 is SNHLY and CDR2 FYNNEI. The V end lost 11 bases, the J end lost 13 bases, and 18 bases lay between the germline ends. In nucleotides, the CDR3 is TGTGCCGGGGGAGCCCAAGAGACCCAGTTCTTC. This translates into CAGGAQETQFF.

This clonotype was picked up many times. The CDR3 nucleotides are TGCGCCAGCAGCCGCGTAGGACAGGGGAATGAGCAGTACTTC. Protein product: CASSRVGQGNEQYF. The chain uses TRBV5-1 and TRBJ2-7; TRBD1 matches 9 bases. The CDR3 length is 14 residues. The V segment lost 4 bases and the J segment 7 bases; nucleotides outside the gene matches: 9. The germline V gene encodes CDR1 SGHRS and CDR2 YFSETQ.

The rearrangement joins TRBV5-1 to TRBJ1-6; 8 nucleotides agree with TRBD1. The J segment lost 8 bases and the V segment lost 3 bases, leaving 13 bases of the junction unmatched. The germline V gene encodes CDR1 SGHRS and CDR2 YFSETQ. The CDR3 is 17 residues long. CDR3 in amino acids: CASSSHGQGAYDSPLHF. In DNA, the CDR3 is TGCGCCAGCAGCTCACATGGACAGGGAGCGTATGATTCACCCCTCCACTTT.

This rearrangement joins TRBV5-1 to TRBJ2-7; either TRBD1 or TRBD2 may supply D (5 bases each). The CDR3 loop spans 15 amino acids. Germline V gives CDR1 SGHRS, CDR2 YFSETQ. V lost 0 bases, J lost 5 bases, and 15 bases lay in between. CDR3 protein: CASSLASRGVDEQYF. DNA for the CDR3: TGCGCCAGCAGCTTGGCATCGAGGGGAGTTGACGAGCAGTACTTC.

The CDR3 is CASSADVPMNTEAFF. The CDR3 DNA reads TGTGCCAGCAGCGCCGACGTCCCCATGAACACTGAAGCTTTCTTT. This sequence joins TRBV5-5 and TRBJ1-1; the D is unclear. Between the trimmed V and J ends, which lost 4 bases and 0 bases, there was a span of 13 bases. In germline, CDR1 is SGHKS, CDR2 YYEKEE (reference sequence). This CDR3 comprises 15 residues.

This clonotype showed up many times. The rearrangement joins TRBV4-2 to TRBJ1-2; no reliable D call. The CDR3 is 16 residues long. Germline CDR1 is LGHNA and CDR2 is YNFKEQ. V gave up 1 base and J gave up 3 bases, with 15 bases separating them. CDR3: CASSQGVTGIDYGYTF. CDR3 nucleotide sequence: TGTGCCAGCAGCCAAGGAGTTACGGGAATCGACTATGGCTACACCTTC.

On this clonotype: This may come from a read error, since a much larger clone is one base off. The CDR3 is CASSLCSEQYF. Written as DNA, the CDR3 is TGTGCCAGCAGTTTATGCAGTGAGCAGTACTTC. This chain links TRBV12-3 or TRBV12-4 with TRBJ2-7; D unresolved. Trimming left V 2 bases short and J 7 bases short, with 6 bases between. The CDR3 contains 11 residues.

This clonotype came up a few times. V usage is TRBV6-2 or TRBV6-3 and J usage is TRBJ1-2, with TRBD1 as a possible D gene (6 bases). With 7 bases removed from V and 4 bases from J, the gap between germline ends came to 25 bases. CDR1 MNHEY and CDR2 SVGEGT come from the germline V gene. This CDR3 has 17 residues. The CDR3 region is CASMNPLRGARGYGYTF. CDR3 nucleotides: TGTGCCAGCATGAACCCCCTGCGGGGGGCCAGGGGCTATGGCTACACCTTC.

Note on this clonotype: This may arise from a read error, as a much more abundant clone is one base away. The V and J genes are TRBV7-2 and TRBJ2-7; 7 bases are a match to TRBD2. This CDR3 comprises 16 residues. After removal of 1 base from V and 0 bases from J, the junction contained 6 bases not matched to a gene. In germline, CDR1 is SGHTA, CDR2 FQGNSA. CDR3 DNA: TGTGCCAGCAGCTTAGACGGAGCGGGGATCTCCTACGAGCAGTACTTC. Residues: CASSLDGAGISYEQYF.

This clonotype was seen repeatedly, ten times or more. The CDR3 coding sequence is TGTGCCAGCAGCCCGGAGGCAGGGTGGGAGACCCAGTACTTC. As protein: CASSPEAGWETQYF. The gene calls are TRBV27 and TRBJ2-5, with D perhaps given as TRBD1 or TRBD2 (5 bases each). In germline, CDR1 is MNHEY, CDR2 SMNVEV (reference sequence). The CDR3 contains 14 residues. Trimming removed 6 bases from V and 5 bases from J, with 16 bases in between.

This clonotype has ten or more counts. The V and J genes are TRBV6-2 or TRBV6-3 and TRBJ2-7; 9 nucleotides match TRBD2. The germline V gene has CDR1 MNHEY and CDR2 SVGEGT. The V segment lost 2 bases and the J segment 5 bases; nucleotides outside the gene matches: 4. The CDR3 runs 14 residues. Here the CDR3 DNA reads TGTGCCAGCAGTTACGGGACTAGCACCGACGAGCAGTACTTC. Encoded protein: CASSYGTSTDEQYF.

The chain has TRBV7-9 and TRBJ1-1; 7 bases fit TRBD1. The CDR3 extends over 14 amino acids. The germline gives CDR1 SEHNR, CDR2 FQNEAQ (reference sequence). V dropped 2 bases and J dropped 3; count of bases not matched to a gene: 3. The CDR3, as DNA: TGTGCCAGCAGCTTAAACAGGGGAGACACTGAAGCTTTCTTT. This codes for CASSLNRGDTEAFF.

This clonotype has at least ten counts. V is TRBV30 and J is TRBJ1-2, with D uncertain. The CDR3 spans 11 residues. Trimming shortened V by 6 bases and J by 2 bases, and 7 bases separated the two germline ends. Germline CDR1 reads GTSNPN; CDR2 reads SVGIG (reference sequence). The CDR3 DNA reads TGTGCCTGTGTGGCGAACTATGGCTACACCTTC. This gives the protein CACVANYGYTF.

This chain links TRBV7-2 with TRBJ1-5, with no clear D. V dropped 0 bases and J dropped 2 bases, with 8 bases sitting between them. CDR3 length equals 15 residues. Germline V gene data show CDR1 as SGHTA and CDR2 as FQGNSA. In nucleotides, the CDR3 is TGTGCCAGCAGCTTAGCGAGTTCGGGCAATCAGCCCCAGCATTTT. Translating gives CASSLASSGNQPQHF.

This clonotype was recorded many times. The gene calls are TRBV5-4 and TRBJ2-7; 9 bases map to TRBD2. The CDR3 totals 16 residues. V was pared by 4 bases and J by 2 bases, with 10 bases of the junction left unmatched. Germline values: CDR1 SGHNT, CDR2 YYREEE (reference sequence). The CDR3 nucleotides read TGTGCCAGCAGCCTTTTTAGCGGGGGCCTTGCCTACGAGCAGTACTTC. It yields the protein CASSLFSGGLAYEQYF. Drawing the rest from reference TRBV5-4 and TRBJ2-7, the complete variable domain is ETGVTQSPTHLIKTRGQQVTLRCSSQSGHNTVSWYQQALGQGPQFIFQYYREEENGRGNFPPRFSGLQFPNYSSELNVNALELDDSALYLCASSLFSGGLAYEQYFGPGTRLTVT.

This clonotype was seen at least ten times. The J gene is TRBJ2-1, the V gene TRBV7-9, with D possibly matching TRBD1 (6 bases). V dropped 5 bases and J dropped 10 bases, with 15 bases sitting between them. Germline CDR1 and CDR2: SEHNR and FQNEAQ (reference sequence). The CDR3 runs 13 residues. This chain's CDR3 is CASSQADSGEQFF. The DNA of the CDR3 is TGTGCCAGCAGCCAGGCGGACAGTGGCGAGCAGTTCTTC.

This clonotype was recorded only once. V usage is TRBV6-1 and J usage is TRBJ1-1; possibly TRBD1 for D (6 bases). Germline lookup yields CDR1 MNHNS and CDR2 SASEGT. The V gene lost 10 bases and the J gene lost 2 bases, with 20 bases spanning the gap. The CDR3 is 15 amino acids. The CDR3 sequence is CAISSPGQRNTEAFF. The CDR3, as DNA: TGTGCCATTTCGTCGCCGGGACAAAGAAACACTGAAGCTTTCTTT.

In this sample, this clonotype turned up many times. This chain joins TRBV6-2 or TRBV6-3 and TRBJ2-2; D call uncertain. Germline CDR1 reads MNHEY; CDR2 reads SVGEGT. Trimming pared 0 bases from V and 5 bases from J, leaving 4 bases between. This CDR3 contains 13 residues. CDR3 residues: CASSYSSTGELFF. CDR3 DNA sequence: TGTGCCAGCAGTTACTCTAGTACCGGGGAGCTGTTTTTT.

V and J are TRBV5-6 and TRBJ2-7; 7 nucleotides match TRBD1. With V trimmed by 0 bases and J by 6 bases, 9 bases remained unmatched. Per germline, CDR1 SGHDT and CDR2 YYEEEE. The CDR3 covers 15 residues. This chain's CDR3 is CASSLEVPGGSEQYF. Written as DNA, the CDR3 is TGTGCCAGCAGCTTGGAGGTCCCAGGGGGTAGCGAGCAGTACTTC. Full variable domain (missing parts from reference TRBV5-6 and TRBJ2-7): DAGVTQSPTHLIKTRGQQVTLRCSPKSGHDTVSWYQQALGQGPQFIFQYYEEEERQRGNFPDRFSGHQFPNYSSELNVNALLLGDSALYLCASSLEVPGGSEQYFGPGTRLTVT.

V is TRBV20-1 and J is TRBJ1-5; 7 nucleotides match TRBD1. The V and J ends lost 4 bases and 4 bases, in that order; junction bases with no gene match: 4. Germline CDR1 DFQATT, CDR2 SNEGSKA (reference sequence). The CDR3 length is 13 residues. The CDR3 DNA reads as TGCAGTGCTACAGGGGGTAGGAATCAGCCCCAGCATTTT. Residues: CSATGGRNQPQHF.

V usage is TRBV6-1 and J usage is TRBJ2-4; TRBD1 might be the D (5 bases). This CDR3 region has 15 residues. V lost 7 bases and J lost 0, with 13 bases in between. Germline CDR1 and CDR2: MNHNS and SASEGT. CDR3 in DNA: TGTGCCAGCAAGTCGACAGTCCTAGCCAAAAACATTCAGTACTTC. Translating gives CASKSTVLAKNIQYF.